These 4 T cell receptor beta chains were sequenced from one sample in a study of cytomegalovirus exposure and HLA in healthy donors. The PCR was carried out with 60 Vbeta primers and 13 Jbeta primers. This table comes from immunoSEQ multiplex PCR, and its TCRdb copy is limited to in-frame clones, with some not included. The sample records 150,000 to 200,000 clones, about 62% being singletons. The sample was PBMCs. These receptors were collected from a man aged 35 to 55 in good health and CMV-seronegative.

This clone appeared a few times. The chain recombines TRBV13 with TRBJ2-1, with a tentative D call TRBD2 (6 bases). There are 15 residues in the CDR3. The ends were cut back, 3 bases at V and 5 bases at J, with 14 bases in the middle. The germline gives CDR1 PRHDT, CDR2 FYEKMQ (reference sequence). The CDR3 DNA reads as TGTGCCAGCAGCTTGGATCTAGCGTTTCACAATGAGCAGTTCTTC. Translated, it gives CASSLDLAFHNEQFF.

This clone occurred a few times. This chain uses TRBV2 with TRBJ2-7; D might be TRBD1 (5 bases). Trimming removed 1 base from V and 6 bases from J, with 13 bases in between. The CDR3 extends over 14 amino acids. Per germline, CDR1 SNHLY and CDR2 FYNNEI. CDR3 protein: CASSEGQGPFEQYF. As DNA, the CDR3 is TGTGCCAGCAGTGAAGGGCAGGGCCCCTTCGAGCAGTACTTC.

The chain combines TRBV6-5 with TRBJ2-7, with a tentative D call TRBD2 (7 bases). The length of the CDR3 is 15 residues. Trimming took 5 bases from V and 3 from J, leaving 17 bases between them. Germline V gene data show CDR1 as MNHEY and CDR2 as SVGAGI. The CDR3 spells CASSPMGGPGYEQYF. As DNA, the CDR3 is TGTGCCAGCAGTCCCATGGGGGGGCCTGGCTACGAGCAGTACTTC.

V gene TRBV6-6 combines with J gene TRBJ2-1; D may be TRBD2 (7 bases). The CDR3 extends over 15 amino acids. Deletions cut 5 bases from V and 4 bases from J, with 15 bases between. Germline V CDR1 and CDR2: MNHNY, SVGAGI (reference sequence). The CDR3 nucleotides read TGTGCCAGCAGTGACTGGGGGGGCACATACAATGAGCAGTTCTTC. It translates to CASSDWGGTYNEQFF.